Following are 21 T cell receptor beta chains from one sample sequenced in a study of OX40 agonist ivuxolimab in advanced cancers. Some clones are missing from TCRdb's copy, which holds only in-frame ones; the method was immunoSEQ multiplex PCR. The sample has approximately 82,000 clones, roughly 92% seen once; the top ten hold about 0.61%. Sequencing used CD4+ or CD8+ T cells sorted from blood, obtained in a trial of the OX40 agonist ivuxolimab. These receptors came from an adult with an advanced solid tumor such as melanoma, head and neck, liver or kidney cancer.

The chain has TRBV5-1 and TRBJ2-5; a weak D match, TRBD1 (6 bases). The CDR3 length is 14 residues. Trimming took 2 bases from V and 2 from J, leaving 10 bases between them. Germline V lookup: CDR1 SGHRS, CDR2 YFSETQ. Written as DNA, the CDR3 is TGCGCCAGCAGCTTCGGGACACCACAAGAGACCCAGTACTTC. Translating it yields CASSFGTPQETQYF.

The CDR3 loop reads CSVELLSTDTQYF. The CDR3 DNA follows: TGCAGCGTTGAATTACTCTCCACAGATACGCAGTATTTT. The chain recombines TRBV29-1 with TRBJ2-3, with D unclear. Per germline, CDR1 SQVTM and CDR2 ANQGSEA. The CDR3 is 13 amino acids. V lost 2 bases and J 2 bases, leaving 8 bases between the germline ends.

The CDR3 protein is CASSERFGREKLFF. The CDR3 bases are TGTGCCAGCAGTGAAAGGTTCGGGAGGGAAAAACTGTTTTTT. This chain joins TRBV6-1 and TRBJ1-4; no definite D call. The CDR3 contains 14 residues. V lost 2 bases, J lost 8 bases, and 12 bases lay in between. CDR1 MNHNS and CDR2 SASEGT come from the germline V gene.

The V call is TRBV18, the J call TRBJ1-3, with 8 bases identical to TRBD1. J was trimmed by 3 bases and V by 2 bases; bases with no gene match: 15. The CDR3 sequence is 19 residues long. CDR1 and CDR2 (germline): KGHSH, LQKENI. CDR3 amino acids: CASSPFYLGQAESGNTIYF. In DNA form, the CDR3 reads TGTGCCAGCTCACCATTTTATTTGGGACAGGCGGAAAGTGGAAACACCATATATTTT.

In its sample, this clone was seen a few times. The chain combines TRBV5-4 with TRBJ2-7; 7 bases are a match to TRBD1. The CDR3 is 13 residues long. V shed 4 bases, J shed 6 bases, and the junction held 7 bases outside the gene matches. CDR1 SGHNT and CDR2 YYREEE come from the germline V gene (reference sequence). CDR3 bases: TGTGCCAGCAGCCGGGACAGACAAGGCGAGCAGTACTTC. It codes for CASSRDRQGEQYF.

The chain employs TRBV30 and TRBJ1-1; no definite D call. CDR3 size: 12 residues. The germline V gene has CDR1 GTSNPN and CDR2 SVGIG (reference sequence). V lost 4 bases and J lost 0, with 6 bases in between. The CDR3 DNA reads as TGTGCCTGGACACACTTGAACACTGAAGCTTTCTTT. Protein sequence: CAWTHLNTEAFF.

This rearrangement joins TRBV18 to TRBJ1-2; D possibly corresponds to TRBD1 (6 bases). Germline V gene data show CDR1 as KGHSH and CDR2 as LQKENI. CDR3 length: 15 residues. The V end was cut by 2 bases, the J end by 8 bases, with 18 bases between. The DNA of the CDR3 is TGTGCCAGCTCACCAGGGCAGGGGCCCCTATGGGGCTACACCTTC. Translating it yields CASSPGQGPLWGYTF. The full variable domain, in which reference TRBV18 and TRBJ1-2 provide the parts outside the CDR3, is NAGVMQNPRHLVRRRGQEARLRCSPMKGHSHVYWYRQLPEEGLKFMVYLQKENIIDESGMPKERFSAEFPKEGPSILRIQQVVRGDSAAYFCASSPGQGPLWGYTFGSGTRLTVV.

The chain is built from TRBV11-2 and TRBJ2-7; D uncertain. V gave up 6 bases and J gave up 4 bases, with 10 bases separating them. The CDR3 consists of 12 residues. Germline CDR1 SGHAT, CDR2 FQNNGV. This CDR3 reads CASRGTVYEQYF. The CDR3 DNA reads TGTGCCAGCAGGGGTACAGTATACGAGCAGTACTTC.

The chain carries TRBV10-1 and TRBJ1-2; D gene ambiguous. This CDR3 is built from 13 residues. Germline-derived CDR1 and CDR2 are WNHNN and SYGVQD (reference sequence). V was pared by 2 bases and J by 4 bases, with 8 bases between. CDR3 nucleotide sequence: TGCGCCAGCAGTGAGAGCGGAACCTATGGCTACACCTTC. It is translated as CASSESGTYGYTF.

CDR3: CASSPPLTYEQFF. The CDR3 DNA follows: TGTGCCAGCTCACCACCTTTAACGTATGAGCAGTTCTTC. This sequence joins TRBV18 and TRBJ2-1; the D is unclear. The CDR3 is made up of 13 amino acids. Trimming removed 0 bases from V and 8 bases from J, with 8 bases in between. Per the germline V gene, CDR1 is KGHSH and CDR2 is LQKENI. Together with reference TRBV18 and TRBJ2-1, the CDR3 gives the full variable domain: NAGVMQNPRHLVRRRGQEARLRCSPMKGHSHVYWYRQLPEEGLKFMVYLQKENIIDESGMPKERFSAEFPKEGPSILRIQQVVRGDSAAYFCASSPPLTYEQFFGPGTRLTVL.

This chain uses TRBV28 with TRBJ2-7; either TRBD1 or TRBD2 may supply D (5 bases each). The CDR3 is 13 residues long. From germline, CDR1 is MDHEN and CDR2 SYDVKM. V dropped 1 base and J dropped 2 bases, with 6 bases sitting between them. CDR3 sequence reads: CASSLSGPYEQYF. The CDR3 DNA reads as TGTGCCAGCAGTTTATCGGGGCCCTACGAGCAGTACTTC. Full variable domain (missing parts from reference TRBV28 and TRBJ2-7): DVKVTQSSRYLVKRTGEKVFLECVQDMDHENMFWYRQDPGLGLRLIYFSYDVKMKEKGDIPEGYSVSREKKERFSLILESASTNQTSMYLCASSLSGPYEQYFGPGTRLTVT.

The rearrangement links TRBV5-1 to TRBJ2-2; weak D call: TRBD2 (6 bases). Trimming removed 3 bases at V and 3 bases at J, with 12 bases between. This CDR3 region has 15 residues. In germline, CDR1 is SGHRS, CDR2 YFSETQ. Written as DNA, the CDR3 is TGCGCCAGCAGCTCGGGACTGAAAGACACCGGGGAGCTGTTTTTT. Protein: CASSSGLKDTGELFF.

The chain employs TRBV11-2 and TRBJ2-5, with D uncertain. With the DNA end fitting TRBJ2-7 better, the J assignment may be wrong. Per germline, CDR1 SGHAT and CDR2 FQNNGV. The CDR3 runs to 14 residues. CDR3 loop: CASSPLGRSYEQYF. In DNA form, the CDR3 reads TGTGCCAGCAGCCCCCTTGGTAGGTCCTACGAGCAGTACTTC.

The gene calls are TRBV5-1 and TRBJ2-4, with D uncertain. V lost 0 bases and J lost 3, with 7 bases in between. The CDR3 is 14 residues long. Germline CDR1 SGHRS, CDR2 YFSETQ. The CDR3 loop is CASSLALDKNIQYF. DNA for the CDR3: TGCGCCAGCAGCTTGGCCCTGGACAAAAACATTCAGTACTTC.

V and J are TRBV6-4 and TRBJ2-7; D gene ambiguous. This CDR3 comprises 18 residues. CDR1 is MRHNA and CDR2 is SNTAGT in the germline V gene. With 1 base removed from V and 0 bases from J, the gap between germline ends came to 19 bases. CDR3: CASSDYPPPADASYEQYF. CDR3 in DNA: TGTGCCAGCAGTGACTACCCCCCGCCGGCGGATGCCTCCTACGAGCAGTACTTC.

This chain links TRBV19 with TRBJ1-1; 11 bases are a match to TRBD1. The CDR3 has 15 residues. Trimming removed 4 bases from V and 4 bases from J; junction bases left unmatched: 5. Germline-derived CDR1 and CDR2 are LNHDA and SQIVND (reference sequence). This CDR3 is CASSTGQGVSTEAFF. In nucleotides, the CDR3 is TGTGCCAGTAGTACGGGACAGGGGGTAAGCACTGAAGCTTTCTTT.

V gene TRBV7-9 combines with J gene TRBJ1-4; tentatively, D is TRBD1 (5 bases). The CDR3 spans 13 residues. V lost 5 bases and J 17 bases, leaving 21 bases between the germline ends. CDR1 and CDR2 from the germline V gene are SEHNR and FQNEAQ (reference sequence). The CDR3 nucleotides read TGTGCCAGCAGCGTAGGGCTGGGAGGGGAAAGATTTTTT. Translating it yields CASSVGLGGERFF.

This rearrangement joins TRBV19 to TRBJ1-2; D gene unclear. Trimming removed 4 bases from V and 0 bases from J, with 9 bases in between. Per germline, CDR1 LNHDA and CDR2 SQIVND (reference sequence). The CDR3 is 14 residues long. In nucleotides, the CDR3 is TGTGCCAGTAGTAATGTCGGATCTAACTATGGCTACACCTTC. Translating gives CASSNVGSNYGYTF.

CDR3 DNA sequence: TGTGCCAGCAGCGTAGAGTCGGGGACCCAGTACTTC. Its protein is CASSVESGTQYF. The J gene is TRBJ2-5, the V gene TRBV9; D not resolved. The CDR3 consists of 12 residues. Between the trimmed V and J ends, which lost 0 bases and 7 bases, there was a span of 7 bases. CDR1 and CDR2 (germline): SGDLS, YYNGEE.

The chain employs TRBV7-3 and TRBJ2-2; perhaps TRBD1 as D (6 bases). This CDR3 is 13 amino acids long. Germline loops: CDR1 SGHTA, CDR2 FQGTGA. Trimming took 4 bases from V and 7 from J, leaving 10 bases between them. The CDR3 DNA is TGTGCCAGCAGCTCAGCAGGGGTCGGGGAGCTGTTTTTT. This sequence encodes CASSSAGVGELFF.

This CDR3 reads CASRIGGANTGELFF. The DNA for the CDR3 is TGTGCCAGCAGGATAGGGGGAGCGAACACCGGGGAGCTGTTTTTT. V and J are TRBV6-5 and TRBJ2-2, with D possibly TRBD1 on 6 matching bases. Germline values: CDR1 MNHEY, CDR2 SVGAGI. The CDR3 extends over 15 amino acids. The V and J ends lost 6 bases and 0 bases respectively, with 11 bases between them.